A selection of T cell receptor beta chains follows, all from one sample in a study of blood T cell repertoires in COVID-19. Some clones are missing from TCRdb's copy, which holds only in-frame ones; the method was immunoSEQ multiplex PCR. The table includes 51,000 or so clones, roughly four fifths detected once. Sequenced: peripheral blood. The receptor source for this set is a woman of 80 years or more with COVID-19, enrolled during active disease. The CDR3 runs from the conserved cysteine through the conserved F or W. A D gene is named only where the DNA matches it firmly. The size field is filled for only some rows; it gives once, few, many or a size class.

abundance: NA; d_gene: NA; j_gene: TRBJ2-7; v_gene: TRBV2; CDR3nt: TGTGCCAGCAGTGAAACAGGATTCGAAGACGAGCAGTACTTC; CDR3aa: CASSETGFEDEQYF
abundance: NA; d_gene: TRBD1; j_gene: TRBJ2-7; v_gene: TRBV2; CDR3nt: TGTGCCAGCAGTGACCCCCGGACAGGGGAGGGCTACGAGCAGTACTTC; CDR3aa: CASSDPRTGEGYEQYF
abundance: NA; d_gene: NA; j_gene: TRBJ1-2; v_gene: TRBV18; CDR3nt: TGTGCCAGCTCAGAAACAGGAGACTATGGCTACACCTTC; CDR3aa: CASSETGDYGYTF
abundance: NA; d_gene: TRBD2; j_gene: TRBJ2-7; v_gene: TRBV4-1; CDR3nt: TGCGCCAGCAGCCCCCAGAATAGCGGGGCCTACGAGCAGTACTTC; CDR3aa: CASSPQNSGAYEQYF
abundance: NA; d_gene: NA; j_gene: TRBJ1-2; v_gene: TRBV7-6; CDR3nt: TGTGCCAGCAGCTTAGGGCGGGGGCTTATCTATGGCTACACCTTC; CDR3aa: CASSLGRGLIYGYTF
abundance: NA; d_gene: TRBD2; j_gene: TRBJ2-7; v_gene: TRBV7-9; CDR3nt: TGTGCCAGCAGCCAGACTAGCGGGAGTCCCTACGAGCAGTACTTC; CDR3aa: CASSQTSGSPYEQYF
abundance: NA; d_gene: NA; j_gene: TRBJ2-3; v_gene: TRBV5-6; CDR3nt: TGTGCCAGCAGCTTGGGTGGAGGCGAGCCCACAGATACGCAGTATTTT; CDR3aa: CASSLGGGEPTDTQYF
abundance: medium-sized; d_gene: NA; j_gene: TRBJ1-1; v_gene: TRBV11-2; CDR3nt: TGTGCCAGCAGCTTAGCCCCTTTGGGCCGGCCTTTGGACACTGAAGCTTTCTTT; CDR3aa: CASSLAPLGRPLDTEAFF
abundance: few; d_gene: NA; j_gene: TRBJ1-6; v_gene: TRBV28; CDR3nt: TGTGCCAGCAGTTTATCGCGGGGGGTGTTTTCACCCCTCCACTTT; CDR3aa: CASSLSRGVFSPLHF
abundance: NA; d_gene: NA; j_gene: TRBJ2-3; v_gene: TRBV28; CDR3nt: TGTGCCGGGGCAGGGCAAACAGATACGCAGTATTTT; CDR3aa: CAGAGQTDTQYF
abundance: few; d_gene: NA; j_gene: TRBJ1-1; v_gene: TRBV30; CDR3nt: TGTGCCTTCCGGTCAAACTCGAACACTGAAGCTTTCTTT; CDR3aa: CAFRSNSNTEAFF
abundance: NA; d_gene: NA; j_gene: TRBJ2-3; v_gene: TRBV7-2; CDR3nt: TGTGCCAGCAGCTTAGGTCCGGGGACAGATACGCAGTATTTT; CDR3aa: CASSLGPGTDTQYF
abundance: NA; d_gene: NA; j_gene: TRBJ1-6; v_gene: TRBV14; CDR3nt: TGTGCCAGCAGCCAAGCCCCCGGGGGTACTACCTATAATTCACCCCTCCACTTT; CDR3aa: CASSQAPGGTTYNSPLHF
abundance: NA; d_gene: NA; j_gene: TRBJ2-2; v_gene: TRBV12-3/TRBV12-4; CDR3nt: TGTGCCAGCAGCTCCACTAGCCCCGGGGAGCTGTTTTTT; CDR3aa: CASSSTSPGELFF
abundance: NA; d_gene: NA; j_gene: TRBJ2-6; v_gene: TRBV4-2; CDR3nt: TGTGCCAGCAGCCAAGAGCGGCAGAGCTCTGGGGCCAACGTCCTGACTTTC; CDR3aa: CASSQERQSSGANVLTF
abundance: NA; d_gene: TRBD2; j_gene: TRBJ2-5; v_gene: TRBV4-2; CDR3nt: TGTGCCAGCAGCCAAGGGGGGACTAGCGTCTTGTACCAAGAGACCCAGTACTTC; CDR3aa: CASSQGGTSVLYQETQYF
abundance: few; d_gene: TRBD1; j_gene: TRBJ1-5; v_gene: TRBV19; CDR3nt: TGTGCCAGTAGTGTCGACAGGGGGCCCAATCAGCCCCAGCATTTT; CDR3aa: CASSVDRGPNQPQHF
abundance: once; d_gene: TRBD2; j_gene: TRBJ2-3; v_gene: TRBV15; CDR3nt: TGTGCCACCAGCAGAGCCTTTAGGACTAGCGGGAGGGCCCCCCTAGATACGCAGTATTTT; CDR3aa: CATSRAFRTSGRAPLDTQYF
abundance: NA; d_gene: NA; j_gene: TRBJ1-1; v_gene: TRBV6-5; CDR3nt: TGTGCCAGCACCTATGCCGCAGGGCGCACTGAAGCTTTCTTT; CDR3aa: CASTYAAGRTEAFF
abundance: few; d_gene: NA; j_gene: TRBJ1-1; v_gene: TRBV12-5; CDR3nt: TGTGCTAGTGGTTTTGGACTCGTTAACACTGAAGCTTTCTTT; CDR3aa: CASGFGLVNTEAFF
abundance: few; d_gene: NA; j_gene: TRBJ1-4; v_gene: TRBV27; CDR3nt: TGTGCCAGCAGTTTCCAGGGTGATACGGGTAATGAAAAACTGTTTTTT; CDR3aa: CASSFQGDTGNEKLFF
abundance: NA; d_gene: NA; j_gene: TRBJ2-3; v_gene: TRBV4-2; CDR3nt: TGTGCCAGCAGCCAAGATCGATTAGCGAGAGGGACAGATACGCAGTATTTT; CDR3aa: CASSQDRLARGTDTQYF
abundance: few; d_gene: TRBD2; j_gene: TRBJ2-3; v_gene: TRBV24-1; CDR3nt: TGTGCCACCGGGGGGGACACAGATACGCAGTATTTT; CDR3aa: CATGGDTDTQYF
abundance: NA; d_gene: TRBD2; j_gene: TRBJ2-7; v_gene: TRBV18; CDR3nt: TGTGCCAGCTCACCACGGGAGGGCGAGCAGTACTTC; CDR3aa: CASSPREGEQYF
abundance: once; d_gene: TRBD2; j_gene: TRBJ2-3; v_gene: TRBV14; CDR3nt: TGTGCCAGCAGCCAAGGCGGGAGTTGGAGAGATACGCAGTATTTT; CDR3aa: CASSQGGSWRDTQYF
abundance: NA; d_gene: TRBD2; j_gene: TRBJ2-1; v_gene: TRBV3-1/TRBV3-2; CDR3nt: TGTGCCAGCAGCCAAGTAAGAGCGGGGGGGATGAATTACAATGAGCAGTTCTTC; CDR3aa: CASSQVRAGGMNYNEQFF
abundance: NA; d_gene: TRBD2; j_gene: TRBJ2-5; v_gene: TRBV5-5; CDR3nt: TGTGCCAGCCGGGGACTAGGTTTCCAAGAGACCCAGTACTTC; CDR3aa: CASRGLGFQETQYF
abundance: NA; d_gene: NA; j_gene: TRBJ1-5; v_gene: TRBV7-9; CDR3nt: TGTGCCAGCAGCTTGAGTTACGACAGAGTTAGCAATCAGCCCCAGCATTTT; CDR3aa: CASSLSYDRVSNQPQHF
abundance: NA; d_gene: NA; j_gene: TRBJ2-7; v_gene: TRBV14; CDR3nt: TGTGCCAGCAGCCAACGCAGGGCCTCCTACGAGCAGTACTTC; CDR3aa: CASSQRRASYEQYF
abundance: NA; d_gene: TRBD2; j_gene: TRBJ2-3; v_gene: TRBV19; CDR3nt: TGTGCCAGTAGTATAGCCCTCCAGCGGGGGGGGGATACGCAGTATTTT; CDR3aa: CASSIALQRGGDTQYF
abundance: NA; d_gene: TRBD1; j_gene: TRBJ1-2; v_gene: TRBV25-1; CDR3nt: TGTGCCAGCAGTGTAACAGGGGGTAGGAACTATGGCTACACCTTC; CDR3aa: CASSVTGGRNYGYTF
abundance: NA; d_gene: TRBD1; j_gene: TRBJ2-1; v_gene: TRBV6-5; CDR3nt: TGTGCCAGCAGGACCGGGACAGGGGGCTACAATGAGCAGTTCTTC; CDR3aa: CASRTGTGGYNEQFF
abundance: few; d_gene: TRBD1; j_gene: TRBJ1-6; v_gene: TRBV3-1/TRBV3-2; CDR3nt: TGTGCCAGCAGCCCCCAAGCAGGGGGGAATTCACCCCTCCACTTT; CDR3aa: CASSPQAGGNSPLHF
abundance: NA; d_gene: TRBD1; j_gene: TRBJ1-5; v_gene: TRBV2; CDR3nt: TGTGCCAGCAGTGACGGACAGGGGGCTAGCAATCAGCCCCAGCATTTT; CDR3aa: CASSDGQGASNQPQHF
abundance: NA; d_gene: TRBD2; j_gene: TRBJ2-7; v_gene: TRBV6-5; CDR3nt: TGTGCCAGCAGAGCGGGACTCGCTGGGGAGCAGTACTTC; CDR3aa: CASRAGLAGEQYF
abundance: NA; d_gene: NA; j_gene: TRBJ1-6; v_gene: TRBV30; CDR3nt: TGTGCCTGGAATACGGAGGGAGGAAATTCACCCCTCCACTTT; CDR3aa: CAWNTEGGNSPLHF
abundance: NA; d_gene: TRBD1; j_gene: TRBJ2-7; v_gene: TRBV3-1/TRBV3-2; CDR3nt: TGTGCCAGCAGCCAAGATGGACAGGGGGCCGGTTACGAGCAGTACTTC; CDR3aa: CASSQDGQGAGYEQYF
abundance: NA; d_gene: NA; j_gene: TRBJ1-2; v_gene: TRBV12-5; CDR3nt: TGTGCTAGTGGTTCTGGCAGCTATGGCTACACCTTC; CDR3aa: CASGSGSYGYTF
abundance: NA; d_gene: NA; j_gene: TRBJ2-2; v_gene: TRBV9; CDR3nt: TGTGCCAGCAGCGTATCGGGGGCCGGGGAGCTGTTTTTT; CDR3aa: CASSVSGAGELFF
abundance: NA; d_gene: TRBD1; j_gene: TRBJ2-5; v_gene: TRBV7-9; CDR3nt: TGTGCCAGCAGTTGGACAGGAAGACAAGAGACCCAGTACTTC; CDR3aa: CASSWTGRQETQYF
abundance: NA; d_gene: TRBD1; j_gene: TRBJ2-7; v_gene: TRBV6-2/TRBV6-3; CDR3nt: TGTGCCAGCAGTTACGCGGGACAGGGGAGGGGCGAGCAGTACTTC; CDR3aa: CASSYAGQGRGEQYF
abundance: NA; d_gene: TRBD1; j_gene: TRBJ1-5; v_gene: TRBV12-3/TRBV12-4; CDR3nt: TGTGCCAGCAGTGAGGGACAGTCGCCCAGGGATTTT; CDR3aa: CASSEGQSPRDF
abundance: NA; d_gene: NA; j_gene: TRBJ1-1; v_gene: TRBV20-1; CDR3nt: TGCATAGAGGGTCGCTCTGAAGCTTTCTTT; CDR3aa: CIEGRSEAFF
abundance: NA; d_gene: TRBD2; j_gene: TRBJ2-1; v_gene: TRBV19; CDR3nt: TGTGCCACCAGGGAGAATAGCGGGAGGGTCTATGAGCAGTTCTTC; CDR3aa: CATRENSGRVYEQFF
abundance: NA; d_gene: NA; j_gene: TRBJ1-6; v_gene: TRBV30; CDR3nt: TGTGCCTGGAGTGGGCGGGGGCGCGGGAATTCACCCCTCCACTTT; CDR3aa: CAWSGRGRGNSPLHF
abundance: NA; d_gene: TRBD1; j_gene: TRBJ1-6; v_gene: TRBV28; CDR3nt: TGTGCCAGCAGTTCTATATCCGGACAGGGAGTCTCCTATAATTCACCCCTCCACTTT; CDR3aa: CASSSISGQGVSYNSPLHF
abundance: NA; d_gene: NA; j_gene: TRBJ1-4; v_gene: TRBV9; CDR3nt: TGTGCCAGCAGCGCCGGATGGAGTGGTAATGAAAAACTGTTTTTT; CDR3aa: CASSAGWSGNEKLFF
abundance: few; d_gene: TRBD2; j_gene: TRBJ2-7; v_gene: TRBV12-3/TRBV12-4; CDR3nt: TGTGCCAGCAGGGGGGGGAACCCTAAGCAGTACTTC; CDR3aa: CASRGGNPKQYF
abundance: NA; d_gene: NA; j_gene: TRBJ1-2; v_gene: TRBV15; CDR3nt: TGTGCCACCAGCACGGGGCGGACAGAACCCTATGGCTACACCTTC; CDR3aa: CATSTGRTEPYGYTF
abundance: NA; d_gene: NA; j_gene: TRBJ2-2; v_gene: TRBV30; CDR3nt: TGTGCCTGGAGTCCCTCAGGGACCGGGGAGCTGTTTTTT; CDR3aa: CAWSPSGTGELFF
abundance: NA; d_gene: TRBD2; j_gene: TRBJ2-7; v_gene: TRBV14; CDR3nt: TGTGCCAGCAGCCAAGTAACGGGAGGACACCTCGGGCAGTACTTC; CDR3aa: CASSQVTGGHLGQYF
abundance: NA; d_gene: NA; j_gene: TRBJ1-2; v_gene: TRBV14; CDR3nt: TGTGCCAGCAGCCAAGATATCAGCGGGCGAATGGGTGGCTACACCTTC; CDR3aa: CASSQDISGRMGGYTF
abundance: NA; d_gene: NA; j_gene: TRBJ2-7; v_gene: TRBV6-2/TRBV6-3; CDR3nt: TGTGCCAGCAGTTTTGAGGCAGTCAGCTCCTACGAGCAGTACTTC; CDR3aa: CASSFEAVSSYEQYF
abundance: NA; d_gene: NA; j_gene: TRBJ2-1; v_gene: TRBV7-3; CDR3nt: TGTGCCAGCAGCTTAACCGGTGCATCTAAGAATGAGCAGTTCTTC; CDR3aa: CASSLTGASKNEQFF
abundance: NA; d_gene: NA; j_gene: TRBJ1-5; v_gene: TRBV27; CDR3nt: TGTGCCAGCAGTCCGAATCGACAAAGCAGTCAGCCCCAGCATTTT; CDR3aa: CASSPNRQSSQPQHF
abundance: NA; d_gene: NA; j_gene: TRBJ2-6; v_gene: TRBV6-5; CDR3nt: TGTGCCAGCAAATCAGGGACTGGGGCCAACGTCCTGACTTTC; CDR3aa: CASKSGTGANVLTF
abundance: NA; d_gene: TRBD1; j_gene: TRBJ1-5; v_gene: TRBV30; CDR3nt: TGTGCCTGGAGTCCAAACAGGGGGGTTCAGCCCCAGCATTTT; CDR3aa: CAWSPNRGVQPQHF
abundance: NA; d_gene: TRBD2; j_gene: TRBJ2-3; v_gene: TRBV24-1; CDR3nt: TGTGCCACCAGTGATTCCACCCCTAGCGGGAGAGGTACGCAGTATTTT; CDR3aa: CATSDSTPSGRGTQYF
abundance: once; d_gene: TRBD1; j_gene: TRBJ1-4; v_gene: TRBV29-1; CDR3nt: TGCAGCGTGAAAACAGGGGGCACCTTTGAAAAACTGTTTTTT; CDR3aa: CSVKTGGTFEKLFF